Below, one TCR beta chain is given with its context. V was cut by 6 bases and J by 3 bases, with 9 bases left in between. Germline CDR1 reads MDHEN; CDR2 reads SYDVKM. This CDR3 has 13 amino acids. This sample stems from a study of blood T cell repertoires in COVID-19. The table came from immunoSEQ multiplex PCR; TCRdb's copy has only in-frame clones and leaves some out. The sample includes about 140,000 clones, roughly 85% of them seen just once. The gene calls are TRBV28 and TRBJ1-5, with D perhaps matching TRBD1 (6 bases). What was sequenced was peripheral blood. The sequence was collected from a man over 45 with acute or convalescent COVID-19. Written as DNA, the CDR3 is TGTGCCAGCAGAGGGGGTATCAATCAGCCCCAGCATTTT. Residues: CASRGGINQPQHF.